Sequencing of this T cell receptor (beta chain) was carried out in a study of cytomegalovirus exposure and HLA in healthy donors. The PCR ran on 60 Vbeta and 13 Jbeta primers. The table came from immunoSEQ multiplex PCR; TCRdb's copy has only in-frame clones and leaves some out. The sample holds over 200,000 clones, 70% to 80% seen once. Study-wide results and limits: Later on, a genetic analysis was performed. It linked a missense variant in DCLRE1C with V- and J-gene trimming of TCR beta. It was 164 TCR beta chains that were listed as cytomegalovirus-associated.

V was pared by 10 bases and J by 8 bases, with 10 bases of the junction left unmatched. From germline, CDR1 is SEHNR and CDR2 FQNEAQ (reference sequence). CDR3 length equals 15 residues. This clone has a handful of counts. What it recognizes is unknown. Donors sampled were nominally healthy, though unrecorded immune exposures were likely. This clonotype originated in a woman younger than 45 in good health and CMV-seronegative. The J gene is TRBJ2-1, the V gene TRBV7-9; TRBD2 matches at 14 bases. The material sequenced was PBMCs. The CDR3 loop reads CATQRLAGGPHEQFF. Written as DNA, the CDR3 is TGTGCCACGCAGAGACTAGCGGGAGGGCCGCATGAGCAGTTCTTC.